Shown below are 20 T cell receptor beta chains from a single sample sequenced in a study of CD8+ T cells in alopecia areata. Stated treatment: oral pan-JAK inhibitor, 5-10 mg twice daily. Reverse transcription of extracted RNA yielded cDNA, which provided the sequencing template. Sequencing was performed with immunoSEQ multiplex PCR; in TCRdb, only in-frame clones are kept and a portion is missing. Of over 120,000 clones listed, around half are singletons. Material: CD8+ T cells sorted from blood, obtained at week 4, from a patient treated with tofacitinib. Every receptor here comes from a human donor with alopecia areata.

CDR3 in DNA: TGTGCCAGCAGTTTGACAGTGAAAGCCTACGAGCAGTACTTC. The encoded protein is CASSLTVKAYEQYF. The chain links TRBV27 to TRBJ2-7; tentatively, D is TRBD1 (5 bases). Trimming pared 3 bases from V and 2 bases from J, leaving 11 bases between. The CDR3 sequence is 14 residues long. Germline CDR1 MNHEY, CDR2 SMNVEV (reference sequence).

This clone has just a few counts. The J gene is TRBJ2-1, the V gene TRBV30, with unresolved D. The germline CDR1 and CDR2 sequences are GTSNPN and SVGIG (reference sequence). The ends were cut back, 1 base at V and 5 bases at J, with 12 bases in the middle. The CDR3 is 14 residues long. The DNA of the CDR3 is TGTGCCTGGAGTGGGCAGGCGCCCGACAATGAGCAGTTCTTC. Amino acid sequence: CAWSGQAPDNEQFF. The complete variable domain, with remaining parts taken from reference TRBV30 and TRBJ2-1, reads SQTIHQWPATLVQPVGSPLSLECTVEGTSNPNLYWYRQAAGRGLQLLFYSVGIGQISSEVPQNLSASRPQDRQFILSSKKLLLSDSGFYLCAWSGQAPDNEQFFGPGTRLTVL.

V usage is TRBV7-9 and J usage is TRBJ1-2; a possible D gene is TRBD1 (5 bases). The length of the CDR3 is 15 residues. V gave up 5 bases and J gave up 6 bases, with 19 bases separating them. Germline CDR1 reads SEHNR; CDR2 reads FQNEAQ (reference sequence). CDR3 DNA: TGTGCCAGCAGCCCCGCTCTGGGGGGTCCGGATGGCTACACCTTC. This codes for CASSPALGGPDGYTF. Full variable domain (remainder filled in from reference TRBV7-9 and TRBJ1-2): DTGVSQNPRHKITKRGQNVTFRCDPISEHNRLYWYRQTLGQGPEFLTYFQNEAQLEKSRLLSDRFSAERPKGSFSTLEIQRTEQGDSAMYLCASSPALGGPDGYTFGSGTRLTVV.

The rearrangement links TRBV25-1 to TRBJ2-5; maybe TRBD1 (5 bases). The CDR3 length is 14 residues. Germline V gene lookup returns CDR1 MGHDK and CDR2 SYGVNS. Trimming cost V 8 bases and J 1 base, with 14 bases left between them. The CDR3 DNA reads TGTGCCAGCGCCCGTGACAGTTCCCAAGAGACCCAGTACTTC. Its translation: CASARDSSQETQYF.

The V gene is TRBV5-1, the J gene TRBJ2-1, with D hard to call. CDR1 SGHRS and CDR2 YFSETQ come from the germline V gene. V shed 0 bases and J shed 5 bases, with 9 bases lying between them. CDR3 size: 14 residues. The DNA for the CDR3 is TGCGCCAGCAGCTTGGATATAGGAAACAATGAGCAGTTCTTC. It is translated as CASSLDIGNNEQFF.

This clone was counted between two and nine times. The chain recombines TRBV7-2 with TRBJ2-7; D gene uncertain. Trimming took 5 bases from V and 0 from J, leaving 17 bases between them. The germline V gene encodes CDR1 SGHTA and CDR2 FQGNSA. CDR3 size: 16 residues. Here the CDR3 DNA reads TGTGCCAGCAGCCTCTCCATGGGGTTATCCTCCTACGAGCAGTACTTC. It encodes CASSLSMGLSSYEQYF.

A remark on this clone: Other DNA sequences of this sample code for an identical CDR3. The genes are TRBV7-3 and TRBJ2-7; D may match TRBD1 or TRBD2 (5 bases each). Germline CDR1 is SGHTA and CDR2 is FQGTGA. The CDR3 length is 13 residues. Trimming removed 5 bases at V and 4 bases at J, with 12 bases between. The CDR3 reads CASSPGPNYEQYF. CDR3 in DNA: TGTGCCAGCAGCCCGGGACCTAATTACGAGCAGTACTTC.

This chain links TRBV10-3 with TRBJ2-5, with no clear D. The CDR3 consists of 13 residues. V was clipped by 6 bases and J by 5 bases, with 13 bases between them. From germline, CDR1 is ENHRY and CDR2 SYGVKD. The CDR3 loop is CAIRSTETETQYF. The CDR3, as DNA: TGTGCCATCAGATCGACGGAGACGGAGACCCAGTACTTC.

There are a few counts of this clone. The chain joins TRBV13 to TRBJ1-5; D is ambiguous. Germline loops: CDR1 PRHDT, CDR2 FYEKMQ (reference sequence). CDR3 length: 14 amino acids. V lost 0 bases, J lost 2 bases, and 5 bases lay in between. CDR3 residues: CASSLGGGNQPQHF. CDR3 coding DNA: TGTGCCAGCAGCTTAGGAGGTGGCAATCAGCCCCAGCATTTT.

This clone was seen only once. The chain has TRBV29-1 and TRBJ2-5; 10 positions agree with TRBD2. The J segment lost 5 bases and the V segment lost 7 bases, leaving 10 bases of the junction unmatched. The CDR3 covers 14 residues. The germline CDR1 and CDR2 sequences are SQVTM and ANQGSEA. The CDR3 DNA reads TGCAGCGGGGCCCCTAGCGGGGGCTGGGAGACCCAGTACTTC. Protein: CSGAPSGGWETQYF.

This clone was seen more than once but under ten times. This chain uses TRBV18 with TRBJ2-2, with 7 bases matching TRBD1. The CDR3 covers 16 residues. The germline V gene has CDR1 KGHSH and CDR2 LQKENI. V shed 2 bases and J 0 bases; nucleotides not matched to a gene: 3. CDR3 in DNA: TGTGCCAGCTCACCATGGGACAGCGCGAACACCGGGGAGCTGTTTTTT. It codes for CASSPWDSANTGELFF.

The CDR3 DNA is TGTGCCAGCAGTTTAGGAAGGCCGGGACCACCCCTCCACTTT. Its translation is CASSLGRPGPPLHF. The V gene is TRBV27, the J gene TRBJ1-6; possible D gene TRBD1, 5 bases. V shed 2 bases and J shed 11 bases, with 13 bases lying between them. Germline CDR1 is MNHEY and CDR2 is SMNVEV (reference sequence). This CDR3 has 14 amino acids.

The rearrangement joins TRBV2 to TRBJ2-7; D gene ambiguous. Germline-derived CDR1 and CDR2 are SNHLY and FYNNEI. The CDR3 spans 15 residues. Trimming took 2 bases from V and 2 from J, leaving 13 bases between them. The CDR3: CASSELPGPAYEQYF. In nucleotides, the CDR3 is TGTGCCAGCAGTGAACTACCCGGGCCCGCCTACGAGCAGTACTTC.

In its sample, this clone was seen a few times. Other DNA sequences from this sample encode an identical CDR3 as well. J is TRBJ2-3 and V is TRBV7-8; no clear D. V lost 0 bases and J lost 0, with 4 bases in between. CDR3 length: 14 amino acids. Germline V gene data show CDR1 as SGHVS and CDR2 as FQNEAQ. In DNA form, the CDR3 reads TGTGCCAGCAGCTTAGCGGGGAGCACAGATACGCAGTATTTT. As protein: CASSLAGSTDTQYF.

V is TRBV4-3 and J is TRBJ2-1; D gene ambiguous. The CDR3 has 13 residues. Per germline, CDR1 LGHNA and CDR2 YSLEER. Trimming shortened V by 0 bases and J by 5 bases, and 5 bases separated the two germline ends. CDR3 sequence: CASSQEGNNEQFF. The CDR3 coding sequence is TGCGCCAGCAGCCAAGAAGGGAACAATGAGCAGTTCTTC.

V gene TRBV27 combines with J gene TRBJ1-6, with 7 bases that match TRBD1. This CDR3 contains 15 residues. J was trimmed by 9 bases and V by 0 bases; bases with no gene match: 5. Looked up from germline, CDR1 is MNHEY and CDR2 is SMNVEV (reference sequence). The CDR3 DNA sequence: TGTGCCAGCAGTTTATCAGGGGGCGCATCTTCACCCCTCCACTTT. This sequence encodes CASSLSGGASSPLHF.

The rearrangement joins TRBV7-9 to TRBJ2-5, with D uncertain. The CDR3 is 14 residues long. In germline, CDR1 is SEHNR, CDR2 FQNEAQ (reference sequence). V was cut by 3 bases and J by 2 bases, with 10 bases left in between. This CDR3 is CASSFLKQQETQYF. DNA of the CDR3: TGTGCCAGCAGCTTCTTGAAGCAGCAAGAGACCCAGTACTTC. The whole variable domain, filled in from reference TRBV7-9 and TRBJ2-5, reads DTGVSQNPRHKITKRGQNVTFRCDPISEHNRLYWYRQTLGQGPEFLTYFQNEAQLEKSRLLSDRFSAERPKGSFSTLEIQRTEQGDSAMYLCASSFLKQQETQYFGPGTRLLVL.

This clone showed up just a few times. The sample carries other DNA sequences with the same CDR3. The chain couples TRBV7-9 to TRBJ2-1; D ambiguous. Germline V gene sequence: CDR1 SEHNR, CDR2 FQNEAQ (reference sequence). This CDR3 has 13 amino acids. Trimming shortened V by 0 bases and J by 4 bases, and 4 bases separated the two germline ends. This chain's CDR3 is CASSLASYNEQFF. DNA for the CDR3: TGTGCCAGCAGCTTAGCCAGTTACAATGAGCAGTTCTTC.

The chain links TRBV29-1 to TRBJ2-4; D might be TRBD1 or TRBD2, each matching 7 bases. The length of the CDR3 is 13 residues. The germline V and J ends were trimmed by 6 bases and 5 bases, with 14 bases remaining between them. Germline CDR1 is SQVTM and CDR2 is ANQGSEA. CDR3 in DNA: TGCAGCGTCCTGACAGGGAGGGAAAACATTCAGTACTTC. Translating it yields CSVLTGRENIQYF.

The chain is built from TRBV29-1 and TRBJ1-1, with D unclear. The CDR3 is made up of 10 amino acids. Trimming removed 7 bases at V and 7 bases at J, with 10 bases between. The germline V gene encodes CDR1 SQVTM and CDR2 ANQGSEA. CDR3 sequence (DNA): TGCAGCGGGACGGAACTTGAAGCTTTCTTT. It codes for CSGTELEAFF.